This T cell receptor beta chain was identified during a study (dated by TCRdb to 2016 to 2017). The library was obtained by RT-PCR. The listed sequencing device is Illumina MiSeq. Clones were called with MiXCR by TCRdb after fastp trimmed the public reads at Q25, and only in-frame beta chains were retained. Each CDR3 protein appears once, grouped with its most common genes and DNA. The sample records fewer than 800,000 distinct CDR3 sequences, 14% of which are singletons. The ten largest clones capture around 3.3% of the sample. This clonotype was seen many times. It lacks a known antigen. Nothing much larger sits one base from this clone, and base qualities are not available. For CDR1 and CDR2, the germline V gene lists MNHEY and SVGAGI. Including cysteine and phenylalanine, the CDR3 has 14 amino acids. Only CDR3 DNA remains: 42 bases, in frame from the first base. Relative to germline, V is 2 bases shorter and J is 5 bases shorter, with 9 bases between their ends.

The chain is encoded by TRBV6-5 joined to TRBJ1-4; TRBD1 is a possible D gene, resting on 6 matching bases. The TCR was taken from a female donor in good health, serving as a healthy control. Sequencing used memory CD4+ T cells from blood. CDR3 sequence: CASSYNRVNEKLFF. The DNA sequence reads TGTGCCAGCAGTTACAACAGGGTAAATGAAAAACTGTTTTTT.